A single sample gave rise to the 18 T cell receptor beta chains below, sequenced in a study of T cell responses to AZD1222 COVID-19 vaccine. Generated by immunoSEQ multiplex PCR, the TCRdb table keeps only in-frame clones and is missing some. This repertoire shows 180,000 or so clones, 70% to 90% found once; its top ten account for around 26%. Sequences were derived from peripheral blood, sampled 28 days after the second AZD1222 dose. These receptors came from an adult who received the AZD1222 COVID-19 vaccine.

The chain couples TRBV12-3 or TRBV12-4 to TRBJ2-1; tentative D call: TRBD2 (5 bases). The CDR3 runs to 13 residues. V lost 3 bases to trimming and J lost 8 bases, with 11 bases between them. CDR3 sequence: CASSFLRAYEQFF. The CDR3 bases are TGTGCCAGCAGTTTCCTGCGGGCCTATGAGCAGTTCTTC.

The rearrangement uses TRBV5-4 and TRBJ2-7; D may be TRBD2 (6 bases). V was shortened by 3 bases and J by 7 bases, with 17 bases between the two germline ends. This CDR3 contains 14 residues. Germline values: CDR1 SGHNT, CDR2 YYREEE (reference sequence). The CDR3 protein is CASSSPSEGREQYF. The DNA for the CDR3 is TGTGCCAGCAGCTCCCCCTCTGAGGGGAGGGAGCAGTACTTC.

The rearrangement uses TRBV19 and TRBJ2-3, with unresolved D. Trimming left V 7 bases short and J 2 bases short, with 19 bases between. This CDR3 contains 16 residues. The germline V gene encodes CDR1 LNHDA and CDR2 SQIVND (reference sequence). CDR3 residues: CASTPGYSTYTDTQYF. The CDR3 DNA reads as TGTGCCAGTACCCCCGGGTACAGCACTTACACAGATACGCAGTATTTT.

The chain recombines TRBV23-1 with TRBJ1-2, with D possibly TRBD1 on 5 matching bases. TRBV23-1 is known as an ORF, though its function is uncertain. This CDR3 has 15 amino acids. V was cut by 3 bases and J by 8 bases, with 19 bases left in between. CDR3 amino acids: CASSHPSWGVWGYTF. In DNA form, the CDR3 reads TGCGCCAGCAGTCATCCCTCCTGGGGGGTGTGGGGCTACACCTTC.

This chain links TRBV5-1 with TRBJ1-1; TRBD1 might be the D (5 bases). The length of the CDR3 is 14 residues. V gave up 6 bases and J gave up 6 bases, with 18 bases separating them. Germline assignment: CDR1 SGHRS and CDR2 YFSETQ. The CDR3 coding sequence is TGCGCCAGCACCGGGACGGAGGGATACGCTGAAGCTTTCTTT. This encodes CASTGTEGYAEAFF. Combining the CDR3 with reference TRBV5-1 and TRBJ1-1 gives the whole variable domain KAGVTQTPRYLIKTRGQQVTLSCSPISGHRSVSWYQQTPGQGLQFLFEYFSETQRNKGNFPGRFSGRQFSNSRSEMNVSTLELGDSALYLCASTGTEGYAEAFFGQGTRLTVV.

The rearrangement uses TRBV5-8 and TRBJ2-7, with TRBD1 matching over 9 bases. This CDR3 is 15 amino acids long. The germline V gene encodes CDR1 SGHTS and CDR2 YDEGEE. V gave up 5 bases and J gave up 3 bases; unmatched junction bases: 9. Here the CDR3 reads CASRLRGTGNYEQYF. CDR3 nucleotide sequence: TGTGCCAGCAGGCTGAGGGGGACAGGGAACTACGAGCAGTACTTC.

The chain uses TRBV11-2 and TRBJ2-7, with D hard to call. The CDR3 runs to 15 residues. CDR1 is SGHAT, CDR2 FQNNGV, per germline. With 2 bases removed from V and 4 bases from J, the gap between germline ends came to 15 bases. CDR3 DNA sequence: TGTGCCAGCAGCTTAACGCAGATAGCCCCGTACGAGCAGTACTTC. Its protein is CASSLTQIAPYEQYF.

CDR3 protein: CASSQHRQVGYEKLFF. The DNA of the CDR3 is TGCGCCAGCAGCCAACATCGACAGGTGGGGTATGAAAAACTGTTTTTT. V gene TRBV4-3 combines with J gene TRBJ1-4, with a tentative D call TRBD1 (6 bases). Germline assignment: CDR1 LGHNA and CDR2 YSLEER. The ends were cut back, 2 bases at V and 6 bases at J, with 16 bases in the middle. The CDR3 extends over 16 amino acids.

This chain joins TRBV27 and TRBJ2-7, with 10 bases identical to TRBD1. Trimming removed 0 bases from V and 6 bases from J; junction bases left unmatched: 5. CDR1 and CDR2 from the germline V gene are MNHEY and SMNVEV (reference sequence). The CDR3 length is 15 residues. The CDR3 loop is CASSLSGQGYREQYF. As DNA, the CDR3 is TGTGCCAGCAGTTTATCGGGACAGGGGTACCGCGAGCAGTACTTC.

The rearrangement links TRBV7-9 to TRBJ2-1, with 10 nucleotides matching TRBD2. Trimming at V came to 5 bases and at J to 9 bases, leaving 7 bases not matched to a gene. Germline V gene data show CDR1 as SEHNR and CDR2 as FQNEAQ (reference sequence). The CDR3 spans 14 residues. The CDR3 loop is CASSKLAGPGEQFF. The CDR3 region has the DNA TGTGCCAGCAGCAAACTAGCGGGACCGGGTGAGCAGTTCTTC.

The rearrangement uses TRBV24-1 and TRBJ2-3; 9 nucleotides align to TRBD1. V gave up 3 bases and J gave up 1 base; unmatched junction bases: 4. In germline, CDR1 is KGHDR, CDR2 SFDVKD. CDR3 length: 16 amino acids. This chain's CDR3 is CATSDHGTGRTDTQYF. The CDR3 DNA follows: TGTGCCACCAGTGATCATGGGACAGGGCGCACAGATACGCAGTATTTT.

The chain recombines TRBV6-1 with TRBJ1-1, with D unresolved. The germline V gene encodes CDR1 MNHNS and CDR2 SASEGT. Between the trimmed V and J ends, which lost 3 bases and 0 bases, there was a span of 5 bases. The CDR3 is 13 amino acids. The DNA for the CDR3 is TGTGCCAGCAGTGACCAAATGAACACTGAAGCTTTCTTT. It translates to CASSDQMNTEAFF.

The chain joins TRBV4-2 to TRBJ1-5; D possibly corresponds to TRBD1 (5 bases). V dropped 2 bases and J dropped 4 bases, with 21 bases sitting between them. Germline V gene lookup returns CDR1 LGHNA and CDR2 YNFKEQ. There are 18 residues in the CDR3. In DNA form, the CDR3 reads TGTGCCAGCAGCCAACTCACCCGGGGGAGTACTAGAAATCAGCCCCAGCATTTT. This translates into CASSQLTRGSTRNQPQHF.

The chain is built from TRBV23-1 and TRBJ1-5, with D possibly TRBD1 on 5 matching bases. TRBV23-1 is labeled an ORF, and its function is uncertain. The CDR3 contains 15 residues. The V end lost 1 base, the J end lost 7 bases, and 14 bases lay between the germline ends. The CDR3 sequence: CASSQYADWGQPQHF. The DNA for the CDR3 is TGCGCCAGCAGTCAATACGCGGATTGGGGCCAGCCCCAGCATTTT.

The chain combines TRBV7-8 with TRBJ2-2; 11 bases map to TRBD1. Trimming at V came to 3 bases and at J to 0 bases, leaving 6 bases not matched to a gene. The CDR3 covers 18 residues. Germline-derived CDR1 and CDR2 are SGHVS and FQNEAQ. CDR3 loop: CASSFPEGQGANTGELFF. CDR3 coding DNA: TGTGCCAGCAGCTTCCCCGAGGGACAGGGGGCGAACACCGGGGAGCTGTTTTTT. Variable domain in full (rest from reference TRBV7-8 and TRBJ2-2): GAGVSQSPRYKVAKRGQDVALRCDPISGHVSLFWYQQALGQGPEFLTYFQNEAQLDKSGLPSDRFFAERPEGSVSTLKIQRTQQEDSAVYLCASSFPEGQGANTGELFFGEGSRLTVL.

The V gene is TRBV7-2, the J gene TRBJ2-1; D remains unclear. The CDR3 is 15 residues long. Trimming left V 1 base short and J 9 bases short, with 16 bases between. Germline values: CDR1 SGHTA, CDR2 FQGNSA. The CDR3 DNA reads as TGTGCCAGCAGCTTAGATACTATCGGATTGGGTGAGCAGTTCTTC. Translating it yields CASSLDTIGLGEQFF.

V usage is TRBV9 and J usage is TRBJ2-1; 9 bases fit TRBD2. The CDR3 consists of 16 residues. Germline CDR1 and CDR2: SGDLS and YYNGEE. V dropped 3 bases and J dropped 8; count of bases not matched to a gene: 12. The CDR3 protein is CASSAREGLLGHEQFF. Written as DNA, the CDR3 is TGTGCCAGCAGCGCGCGGGAGGGACTCCTAGGTCATGAGCAGTTCTTC.

V usage is TRBV27 and J usage is TRBJ1-5, with TRBD1 as a possible D gene (6 bases). Germline loops: CDR1 MNHEY, CDR2 SMNVEV (reference sequence). CDR3 size: 15 residues. With 0 bases removed from V and 6 bases from J, the gap between germline ends came to 12 bases. The CDR3 is CASSLSWGAGQPQHF. The CDR3 DNA reads TGTGCCAGCAGTTTATCCTGGGGGGCGGGTCAGCCCCAGCATTTT.